A selection of T cell receptor beta chains follows, all from one sample in a study of blood T cells in healthy people across ages. TCRdb re-analysed the 5' RACE reads in MiXCR, keeping a single row per CDR3 protein. Here the sample spans around 800,000 distinct CDR3 sequences, 20% to 30% being singletons. The data were also submitted as part of a second study, on T cells of mothers and their children.

Material for sequencing was blood. These receptors were obtained from a boy aged 5-17 years in good health. The CDR3 runs from the conserved cysteine through the conserved F or W. The order of the fields is clone size, V gene, D gene, J gene, CDR3 protein, CDR3 DNA. D genes are given only for firm matches. Size tells how often a clone was seen (once, few, many) or the class of an expanded clone, and some rows leave it out.

>few|TRBV20-1|-|TRBJ1-4
CSAVPPGRNEKLFF
TGCAGTGCCGTACCCCCAGGGCGGAATGAAAAACTGTTTTTT
>-|TRBV12-3/TRBV12-4|TRBD1|TRBJ2-1
CASSLEVPQGDNEQFF
TGTGCCAGCAGTTTAGAGGTACCGCAGGGGGACAATGAGCAGTTCTTC
>-|TRBV12-3/TRBV12-4|TRBD2|TRBJ2-1
CASSPVQRGFYNEQFF
TGTGCCAGCAGTCCCGTTCAGCGGGGGTTTTACAATGAGCAGTTCTTC
>-|TRBV20-1|-|TRBJ1-4
CSASLIEKLFF
TGCAGTGCTAGCCTGATTGAAAAACTGTTTTTT
>few|TRBV7-2|-|TRBJ2-5
CASSSGLTKYF
TGTGCCAGCAGCTCGGGACTTACGAAGTACTTC
>-|TRBV6-1|TRBD1|TRBJ1-5
CASSQTGGTDTQHF
TGTGCCAGCAGTCAAACGGGGGGGACAGATACGCAGCATTTT
>-|TRBV20-1|-|TRBJ2-3
CSADLGGWSDTQYF
TGCAGTGCGGATTTAGGGGGATGGTCTGATACGCAGTATTTT
>-|TRBV2|-|TRBJ1-4
CASSDPGELAEKLFF
TGTGCCAGCAGTGATCCCGGGGAGTTAGCGGAAAAACTGTTTTTT
>-|TRBV5-1|-|TRBJ2-5
CASSLTGVRRGETQYF
TGCGCCAGCAGCCTAACCGGAGTGAGGAGGGGAGAGACCCAGTACTTC
>few|TRBV6-5|-|TRBJ2-7
CASSYSGPTYEQYF
TGTGCCAGCAGTTACTCCGGCCCGACCTACGAGCAGTACTTC
>-|TRBV7-3|-|TRBJ1-1
CASSLNRILSTEAFF
TGTGCCAGCAGCTTAAATCGGATTTTGAGCACTGAAGCTTTCTTT
>few|TRBV6-5|-|TRBJ1-2
CASRPAGGRGYTF
TGTGCCAGCAGACCAGCGGGGGGCCGTGGCTACACCTTC
>-|TRBV5-1|-|TRBJ1-1
CASSFRTANTEAFF
TGCGCCAGCAGCTTCAGGACGGCGAACACTGAAGCTTTCTTT
>-|TRBV28|-|TRBJ2-7
CASSLPILRDYEQYF
TGTGCCAGCAGCCTCCCGATTCTGAGGGATTACGAGCAGTACTTC
>few|TRBV6-1|-|TRBJ2-3
CASSARRGADTQYF
TGTGCCAGCAGCGCCCGCAGGGGGGCAGATACGCAGTATTTT
>-|TRBV2|-|TRBJ2-6
CANHNSGARLPGANVLTF
TGTGCCAACCACAATTCCGGGGCGCGTCTCCCTGGGGCCAACGTCCTGACTTTC
>-|TRBV6-5|-|TRBJ1-1
CASSYSIGAAIMNTEAFF
TGTGCCAGCAGTTACTCGATCGGTGCGGCCATAATGAACACTGAAGCTTTCTTT
>-|TRBV13|TRBD1|TRBJ2-6
CASSPTGRGHHLSGANVLTF
TGTGCCAGCAGCCCTACGGGCAGGGGGCACCACCTCTCTGGGGCCAACGTCCTGACTTTC
>-|TRBV2|TRBD2|TRBJ2-5
CASSGLMGGETQYF
TGTGCCAGCAGTGGATTGATGGGGGGGGAGACCCAGTACTTC
>-|TRBV4-1|-|TRBJ1-2
CASSQDGRRVGYTF
TGCGCCAGCAGCCAAGATGGTCGGCGGGTTGGCTACACCTTC
>-|TRBV3-1|-|TRBJ1-1
CASSQGPEYTLGTEAFF
TGTGCCAGCAGCCAAGGGCCGGAATATACCTTGGGCACTGAAGCTTTCTTT
>-|TRBV9|-|TRBJ2-5
CASSGGAAETQYF
TGTGCCAGCAGCGGGGGGGCCGCGGAGACCCAGTACTTC
>-|TRBV21-1|-|TRBJ2-4
CASSAVGEAKNIQYF
TGTGCCAGCAGCGCCGTTGGGGAGGCCAAAAACATTCAGTACTTC
>many|TRBV12-3/TRBV12-4|TRBD2|TRBJ2-1
CASSLWTSGDNEQFF
TGTGCCAGCAGTTTATGGACTAGCGGGGATAATGAGCAGTTCTTC
>-|TRBV4-1|TRBD1|TRBJ2-5
CASSQPGQGETQYF
TGCGCCAGCAGCCAACCCGGACAGGGAGAGACCCAGTACTTC
>-|TRBV29-1|-|TRBJ2-7
CSVGPSSYEQYF
TGCAGCGTGGGGCCCAGCTCCTACGAGCAGTACTTC
>once|TRBV7-2|TRBD2|TRBJ2-3
CASSRKSGGGPSTDTQYF
TGTGCCAGCAGCCGAAAGAGTGGCGGGGGGCCTAGCACAGATACGCAGTATTTT
>-|TRBV5-1|-|TRBJ1-1
CASSLGTGSMNTEAFF
TGCGCCAGCAGCTTGGGAACAGGATCTATGAACACTGAAGCTTTCTTT
>many|TRBV29-1|-|TRBJ1-1
CSVVNIATEAFF
TGCAGCGTTGTGAACATCGCAACTGAAGCTTTCTTT
>few|TRBV12-5|TRBD1|TRBJ2-6
CASGRPGQGFSGANVLTF
TGTGCTAGTGGTAGACCGGGACAGGGTTTCTCCGGGGCCAACGTCCTGACTTTC
>few|TRBV10-3|-|TRBJ2-2
CATDLGTGPGELFF
TGTGCCACCGACCTCGGAACGGGGCCCGGGGAGCTGTTTTTT
>few|TRBV11-2|TRBD1|TRBJ2-3
CASSPGQGVATDTQYF
TGTGCCAGCAGCCCGGGACAGGGGGTCGCGACAGATACGCAGTATTTT
>-|TRBV9|-|TRBJ1-2
CASSAGLDGYTF
TGTGCCAGCAGTGCGGGGTTGGATGGCTACACCTTC
>few|TRBV7-6|-|TRBJ2-7
CASSPRTTSYEQYF
TGTGCCAGCAGCCCCCGGACAACGTCCTACGAGCAGTACTTC
>many|TRBV4-2|TRBD2|TRBJ2-5
CASSQGSGGRLQETQYF
TGTGCCAGCAGCCAAGGGAGCGGGGGGAGATTGCAAGAGACCCAGTACTTC
>-|TRBV3-1|-|TRBJ2-7
CASSQTGTGQYEQYF
TGTGCCAGCAGCCAAACCGGGACGGGTCAATACGAGCAGTACTTC
>-|TRBV5-1|-|TRBJ2-1
CASTPPGPEQLF
TGCGCCAGCACTCCCCCAGGCCCTGAGCAGCTCTTC
>-|TRBV30|-|TRBJ2-1
CALNLRNEQFF
TGTGCCTTGAACCTTCGTAATGAGCAGTTCTTC
>-|TRBV15|-|TRBJ1-6
CATRSKRGGSPLHF
TGTGCCACCAGAAGTAAGAGGGGAGGTTCACCCCTCCACTTT
>-|TRBV2|-|TRBJ1-5
CASSAWGAQGNQPQHF
TGTGCCAGCAGTGCCTGGGGGGCGCAGGGCAATCAGCCCCAGCATTTT
>few|TRBV20-1|-|TRBJ2-5
CSARDPAGRQETQYF
TGCAGTGCTAGAGATCCGGCAGGGCGACAAGAGACCCAGTACTTC
>-|TRBV19|TRBD1|TRBJ2-4
CASWDRVKNIQYF
TGTGCCAGCTGGGACAGGGTTAAAAACATTCAGTACTTC
>few|TRBV15|-|TRBJ2-3
CATSRVRRVPDTQYF
TGTGCCACCAGCAGAGTACGCAGGGTCCCAGATACGCAGTATTTT
>-|TRBV30|-|TRBJ2-1
CAFAQENEQFF
TGTGCTTTCGCCCAGGAGAATGAGCAGTTCTTC
>few|TRBV9|-|TRBJ2-7
CASSLHAGYEQYF
TGTGCCAGCAGCCTGCACGCGGGGTACGAGCAGTACTTC
>-|TRBV20-1|-|TRBJ2-1
CSALSRGALSSYNEQLF
TGCAGTGCTTTATCCCGGGGGGCCCTGAGCTCCTACAATGAGCAGCTCTTC
>-|TRBV5-1|-|TRBJ1-5
CASSVTGSPGQPQHF
TGCGCCAGCAGCGTAACAGGGAGCCCTGGTCAGCCCCAGCATTTT
>-|TRBV7-9|TRBD1|TRBJ2-7
CASSPDRDDEQYF
TGTGCCAGCAGCCCGGACAGGGACGACGAGCAGTACTTC
>-|TRBV5-4|TRBD2|TRBJ2-5
CANSDSGGAGTQYF
TGTGCCAACAGCGACAGCGGGGGGGCCGGGACCCAGTACTTC
>few|TRBV28|-|TRBJ1-5
CASSAFTSNQPQHF
TGTGCCAGCAGTGCGTTTACCAGCAATCAGCCCCAGCATTTT
>few|TRBV30|TRBD2|TRBJ2-5
CAWSPGTGGETQYF
TGTGCCTGGAGCCCCGGGACGGGGGGGGAGACCCAGTACTTC
>-|TRBV20-1|TRBD2|TRBJ2-5
CSASPLTSGPIIQETQYF
TGCAGTGCTAGCCCACTTACTAGCGGTCCGATCATCCAAGAGACCCAGTACTTC